The 5 T cell receptor beta chains below come from one sample, sequenced in a study of OX40 agonist ivuxolimab in advanced cancers. Libraries were built with the immunoSEQ multiplex PCR assay. Sourced from immuneACCESS, this table was stored by TCRdb with only in-frame sequences that have V and J called. A share of the clones is absent; for the studies checked, an unresolved V gene accounts for under half, and the remainder has no known explanation. The sample table lists roughly 80,000 clones, just under 95% of them with a count of one. About 0.32% of the sample comes from the top ten. Sequences were derived from CD4+ or CD8+ T cells sorted from blood, sampled in a trial of the OX40 agonist ivuxolimab. All receptors come from an adult with an advanced solid tumor such as melanoma, head and neck, liver or kidney cancer.

The chain is built from TRBV7-6 and TRBJ1-1, with D uncertain. Germline CDR1 reads SGHVS; CDR2 reads FNYEAQ. The CDR3 is 14 residues long. Trimming took off 1 base at V and 1 base at J, with 7 bases between the two ends. CDR3 sequence reads: CASSLDTPNTEAFF. The CDR3 DNA reads as TGTGCCAGCAGCTTAGACACACCGAACACTGAAGCTTTCTTT.

The chain uses TRBV5-1 and TRBJ2-1; 7 bases match TRBD2. After removal of 4 bases from V and 8 bases from J, the junction contained 9 bases not matched to a gene. The CDR3 totals 14 residues. Per germline, CDR1 SGHRS and CDR2 YFSETQ. The chain's CDR3 is CASSLQSSGDEQFF. The CDR3, as DNA: TGCGCCAGCAGCCTGCAGTCTAGCGGCGATGAGCAGTTCTTC.

Written as DNA, the CDR3 is TGTGCCAGCAGTTACGGCAGGGCTAGCACAGATACGCAGTATTTT. This translates into CASSYGRASTDTQYF. V and J are TRBV6-5 and TRBJ2-3; D is possibly TRBD1 (5 bases). V lost 2 bases to trimming and J lost 0 bases, with 9 bases between them. This CDR3 has 15 residues. The germline V gene encodes CDR1 MNHEY and CDR2 SVGAGI.

This chain links TRBV4-3 with TRBJ2-1; TRBD2 aligns across 11 bases. This CDR3 is 16 amino acids long. Per the germline V gene, CDR1 is LGHNA and CDR2 is YSLEER. With 0 bases clipped from V and 8 bases from J, the junction kept 6 bases outside the gene matches. The CDR3 DNA is TGCGCCAGCAGCCAAGAGCTACTAGCGGGGGAGGATGAGCAGTTCTTC. It specifies CASSQELLAGEDEQFF.

CDR3 nucleotide sequence: TGCGCCAGCAGCCAAGGTGGGACGGCGAACACTGAAGCTTTCTTT. Translation: CASSQGGTANTEAFF. This chain uses TRBV4-3 with TRBJ1-1; a weak D match, TRBD1 (5 bases). The CDR3 length is 15 residues. Between the trimmed V and J ends, which lost 1 base and 1 base, there was a span of 10 bases. The germline CDR1 and CDR2 sequences are LGHNA and YSLEER.